The 15 T cell receptor beta chains below come from one sample, sequenced in a study of early T cells in non-severe SARS-CoV-2 infection. TCRdb reanalysed the 5' RACE reads using MiXCR and keeps one entry per CDR3 protein. The profile shows about 27,000 distinct CDR3 sequences, about 5% of them singletons. The sequenced material came from whole blood. The receptor set was obtained from an adult who was a healthcare worker with PCR-confirmed SARS-CoV-2 infection or an uninfected control (not recorded which).

This clonotype was counted between two and nine times. At one boundary the junction diverges from the germline segment, which might be a read error. The CDR3 nucleotides are TGTGCTAGCAGCCCCCACGGACTAGCGGGGGGGTTTCCTCAGGAGCAGTTCTTC. This translates into CASSPHGLAGGFPQEQFF. The chain joins TRBV7-7 to TRBJ2-1, with TRBD2 matching 15 bases. Germline V gives CDR1 SSHAT, CDR2 FNYEAQ (reference sequence). The CDR3 has 18 amino acids.

In this sample, this clonotype is medium-sized. The chain links TRBV28 to TRBJ1-1; D unclear. Per germline, CDR1 MDHEN and CDR2 SYDVKM. V gave up 7 bases and J gave up 0 bases, with 15 bases separating them. The CDR3 is made up of 15 amino acids. Written as DNA, the CDR3 is TGTGCCAGCAACCGAGACACCGGCATGAACACTGAAGCTTTCTTT. Translation gives CASNRDTGMNTEAFF. The full variable domain, rest sourced from reference TRBV28 and TRBJ1-1, is DVKVTQSSRYLVKRTGEKVFLECVQDMDHENMFWYRQDPGLGLRLIYFSYDVKMKEKGDIPEGYSVSREKKERFSLILESASTNQTSMYLCASNRDTGMNTEAFFGQGTRLTVV.

This clonotype was detected ten times or more. V usage is TRBV27 and J usage is TRBJ2-2; maybe TRBD1 (5 bases). The V gene's germline CDR1 is MNHEY and CDR2 SMNVEV (reference sequence). This CDR3 region has 16 residues. V was cut by 7 bases and J by 2 bases, with 17 bases left in between. The CDR3 spells CASNAGIPQNTGELFF. CDR3 bases: TGTGCCAGCAACGCAGGGATTCCCCAAAACACCGGGGAGCTGTTTTTT.

This clonotype was seen many times. This chain uses TRBV29-1 with TRBJ2-7, with a tentative D call TRBD2 (5 bases). The CDR3 length is 13 residues. Per germline, CDR1 SQVTM and CDR2 ANQGSEA. The V and J ends lost 6 bases and 2 bases respectively, with 14 bases between them. CDR3 bases: TGCAGCGTCTCACCGGGATCTCCCTACGAGCAGTACTTC. This gives the protein CSVSPGSPYEQYF.

The gene calls are TRBV28 and TRBJ2-7; 7 bases align to TRBD1. V was clipped by 8 bases and J by 2 bases; unmatched bases: 9. The CDR3 extends over 14 amino acids. Germline CDR1 reads MDHEN; CDR2 reads SYDVKM. CDR3 sequence reads: CASGARDRAYEQYF. Written as DNA, the CDR3 is TGTGCCAGCGGAGCCCGGGACAGAGCCTACGAGCAGTACTTC.

In this sample, this clonotype turned up many times. The chain has TRBV10-3 and TRBJ2-7; 7 bases are shared with TRBD2. The CDR3 consists of 13 residues. With V trimmed by 11 bases and J by 0 bases, 7 bases remained unmatched. In germline, CDR1 is ENHRY, CDR2 SYGVKD. Here the CDR3 DNA reads TGTGCCTTGGGAGGGGACGGCTCCTACGAGCAGTACTTC. This translates into CALGGDGSYEQYF.

Many counts were recorded for this clonotype. The chain combines TRBV4-2 with TRBJ2-3; D is ambiguous. Germline CDR1 reads LGHNA; CDR2 reads YNFKEQ. The CDR3 covers 13 residues. Trimming stripped 4 bases from V and 5 bases from J, with 10 bases between. The CDR3 DNA follows: TGTGCCAGCAGCCCGACCCGCGGAGATACGCAGTATTTT. It codes for CASSPTRGDTQYF.

Many counts were recorded for this clonotype. This chain joins TRBV27 and TRBJ1-2; unclear D gene. Germline values: CDR1 MNHEY, CDR2 SMNVEV (reference sequence). The length of the CDR3 is 16 residues. Trimming took 1 base from V and 4 from J, leaving 16 bases between them. CDR3 protein: CASSLLVPPLLYGYTF. As DNA, the CDR3 is TGTGCCAGCAGTTTATTGGTGCCACCACTACTCTATGGCTACACCTTC.

This clonotype was detected ten times or more. The CDR3 DNA reads as TGTGCCAGCAGCTCCCACCCGTCCGGTCCGGGAAAGACCCAGTACTTC. It is translated as CASSSHPSGPGKTQYF. The chain is built from TRBV5-4 and TRBJ2-5; a possible D gene is TRBD2 (5 bases). Trimming removed 3 bases at V and 6 bases at J, with 21 bases between. The germline V gene has CDR1 SGHNT and CDR2 YYREEE (reference sequence). CDR3 length equals 16 residues. The full variable domain, completed using reference TRBV5-4 and TRBJ2-5, is ETGVTQSPTHLIKTRGQQVTLRCSSQSGHNTVSWYQQALGQGPQFIFQYYREEENGRGNFPPRFSGLQFPNYSSELNVNALELDDSALYLCASSSHPSGPGKTQYFGPGTRLLVL.

This clonotype came up many times. This chain connects TRBV2 to TRBJ2-2, with 12 positions matching TRBD1. The V gene end was trimmed by 6 bases and the J gene end by 6 bases; junction bases not matched to a gene: 14. The germline V gene has CDR1 SNHLY and CDR2 FYNNEI. This CDR3 comprises 18 residues. The CDR3: CASSQRGTGGLVAGELFF. DNA of the CDR3: TGTGCCAGCAGCCAACGAGGGACAGGGGGCTTAGTAGCCGGGGAGCTGTTTTTT.

In this sample, this clonotype turned up many times. Written as DNA, the CDR3 is TGTGCCAGCAGTTTTACCGCCGGGGAGCTGTTTTTT. Its translation: CASSFTAGELFF. The rearrangement joins TRBV27 to TRBJ2-2; D gene ambiguous. V was cut by 3 bases and J by 6 bases, with 5 bases left in between. Looked up from germline, CDR1 is MNHEY and CDR2 is SMNVEV (reference sequence). This CDR3 region has 12 residues.

This clonotype is medium-sized in the sample. The V and J genes are TRBV24-1 and TRBJ1-5; the D is unclear. With 0 bases removed from V and 4 bases from J, the gap between germline ends came to 6 bases. In germline, CDR1 is KGHDR, CDR2 SFDVKD. The CDR3 extends over 14 amino acids. CDR3 coding DNA: TGTGCCACCAGTGATTTGAGTATTAATCAGCCCCAGCATTTT. Protein sequence: CATSDLSINQPQHF.

The CDR3 spells CASRDGQGGEQFF. CDR3 coding DNA: TGCGCCAGCAGAGACGGACAAGGAGGTGAGCAGTTCTTC. V usage is TRBV10-1 and J usage is TRBJ2-1; either TRBD1 or TRBD2 may fit D (5 bases each). Trimming left V 6 bases short and J 9 bases short, with 15 bases between. Per germline, CDR1 WNHNN and CDR2 SYGVQD (reference sequence). The CDR3 contains 13 residues.

The chain has TRBV11-2 and TRBJ2-7; no clear D gene. The V gene lost 2 bases and the J gene lost 4 bases, with 12 bases spanning the gap. Per the germline V gene, CDR1 is SGHAT and CDR2 is FQNNGV. This CDR3 comprises 14 residues. The CDR3 spells CASSLKAFGYEQYF. The CDR3 DNA sequence: TGTGCCAGCAGCTTAAAGGCCTTTGGGTACGAGCAGTACTTC.

In this sample, this clonotype turned up many times. This chain uses TRBV19 with TRBJ2-7; 10 bases align to TRBD1. This CDR3 region has 14 residues. Germline loops: CDR1 LNHDA, CDR2 SQIVND (reference sequence). V trimming: 5 bases; J trimming: 5 bases; junction bases outside the gene matches: 6. CDR3 nucleotides: TGTGCCAGTAGTCAAGGGACAGGGGCCCACGAGCAGTACTTC. Translated: CASSQGTGAHEQYF.